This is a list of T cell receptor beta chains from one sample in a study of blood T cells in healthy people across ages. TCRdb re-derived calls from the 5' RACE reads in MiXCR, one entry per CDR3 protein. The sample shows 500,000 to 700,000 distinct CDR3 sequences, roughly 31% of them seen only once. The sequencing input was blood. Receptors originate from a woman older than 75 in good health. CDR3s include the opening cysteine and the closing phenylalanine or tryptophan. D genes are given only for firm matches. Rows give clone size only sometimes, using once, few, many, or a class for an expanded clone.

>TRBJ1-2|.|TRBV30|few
CAWDGDEKYGYTF
TGTGCCTGGGATGGGGACGAGAAATATGGCTACACCTTC
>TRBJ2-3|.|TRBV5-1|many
CASSLAGSDTQYF
TGCGCCAGCAGCTTGGCAGGTTCAGATACGCAGTATTTT
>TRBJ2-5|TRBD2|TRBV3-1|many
CASSPLAGAQETQYF
TGTGCCAGCAGCCCTCTAGCGGGAGCTCAAGAGACCCAGTACTTC
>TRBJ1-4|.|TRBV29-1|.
CSVETNEKLFF
TGCAGCGTTGAAACTAATGAAAAACTGTTTTTT
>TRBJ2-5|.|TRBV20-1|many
CSAPAQETQYF
TGCAGTGCCCCGGCCCAAGAGACCCAGTACTTC
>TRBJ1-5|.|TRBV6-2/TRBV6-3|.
CASSYGKTNQPQHF
TGTGCCAGCAGTTACGGAAAAACCAATCAGCCCCAGCATTTT
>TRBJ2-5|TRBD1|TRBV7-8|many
CASSAGTAGTQYF
TGTGCCAGCAGCGCCGGGACAGCCGGGACCCAGTACTTC
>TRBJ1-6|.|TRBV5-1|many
CASSLDNPARGNSPLHF
TGCGCCAGCAGCTTGGATAACCCCGCCAGGGGAAATTCACCCCTCCACTTT
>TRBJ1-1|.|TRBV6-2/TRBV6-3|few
CASSSRLAEAFF
TGTGCCAGCAGTTCCCGTTTGGCTGAAGCTTTCTTT
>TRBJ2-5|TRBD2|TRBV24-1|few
CATSWGGWRNEQYF
TGTGCCACCAGCTGGGGGGGTTGGAGGAATGAGCAGTACTTC
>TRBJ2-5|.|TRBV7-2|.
CASGSVAGQETQYF
TGTGCCAGCGGCTCGGTGGCAGGGCAAGAGACCCAGTACTTC
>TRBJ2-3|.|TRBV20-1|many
CSAREVARNTDTQYF
TGCAGTGCTAGAGAGGTTGCTAGAAACACAGATACGCAGTATTTT
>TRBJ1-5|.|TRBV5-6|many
CASSLTGMNSNQPQHF
TGTGCCAGCAGCTTAACAGGAATGAATAGCAATCAGCCCCAGCATTTT
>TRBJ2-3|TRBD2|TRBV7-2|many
CASSLSLAGRYF
TGTGCCAGCAGCTTATCACTAGCGGGGAGGTATTTT
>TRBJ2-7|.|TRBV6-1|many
CAVSLPSYEQYF
TGTGCGGTCAGCCTTCCCTCCTACGAGCAGTACTTC
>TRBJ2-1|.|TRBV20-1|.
CSATRAGKAHNEQFF
TGCAGTGCTACCCGTGCGGGGAAAGCCCACAATGAGCAGTTCTTC
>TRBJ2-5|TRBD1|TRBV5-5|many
CASSPRPGQGRETQYF
TGTGCCAGCAGCCCGAGGCCGGGACAGGGGAGGGAGACCCAGTACTTC
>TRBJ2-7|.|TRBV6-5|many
CASSYSGSSIEQYF
TGTGCCAGCAGTTACTCTGGGTCTTCTATCGAGCAGTACTTC
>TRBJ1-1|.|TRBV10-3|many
CAINDARAPEAFF
TGTGCCATCAATGACGCCAGGGCCCCTGAAGCTTTCTTT
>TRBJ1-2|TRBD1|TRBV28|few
CASDRTGAYGYTF
TGTGCCAGTGATAGGACAGGGGCCTATGGCTACACCTTC
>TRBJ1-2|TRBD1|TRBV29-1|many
CSVDYSGTGDGYTF
TGCAGCGTTGACTATTCCGGGACAGGGGATGGCTACACCTTC
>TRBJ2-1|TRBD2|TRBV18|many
CASSSRTLAGGIHGEQFF
TGTGCCAGCTCCTCAAGGACCCTAGCGGGGGGCATACATGGTGAGCAGTTCTTC
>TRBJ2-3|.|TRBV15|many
CATSREPVGDTQYF
TGTGCCACCAGCAGAGAGCCCGTTGGGGATACGCAGTATTTT
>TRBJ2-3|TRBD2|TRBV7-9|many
CASSQSGGRTDTQYF
TGTGCCAGCAGCCAAAGCGGGGGCCGCACAGATACGCAGTATTTT